This TCR beta chain originates from a study of shared clonotypes between healthy human individuals. Study-level information: Every donor yielded three CD4 naive, three CD4 memory, two CD8 naive and one CD8 memory plate.

Germline lookup yields CDR1 SNHLY and CDR2 FYNNEI. This CDR3 region has 15 residues. With 7 bases removed from V and 8 bases from J, the gap between germline ends came to 21 bases. Some clones are missing from TCRdb's copy, which holds only in-frame ones; the method was immunoSEQ multiplex PCR. The sample shows around 1.1 million clones, around 78% of them seen only once. There were only Caucasian adults among the donors, and all lived in Nashville, Tennessee. Into CD45RA+ naive and CD45RA-negative memory subsets, the CD4+ cells were split. The TCR originated in a man aged 18 to 35 in good health. Some clones in this sample may be carry-over from other donors' samples. The chain combines TRBV2 with TRBJ2-1; D possibly uses TRBD1 or TRBD2 (6 bases each). Sequencing used memory CD4+ T cells from PBMCs. Documented subset: CD45RA-negative fraction. CDR3 residues: CASTSRGRGADEQFF. DNA of the CDR3: TGTGCCAGCACGTCAAGGGGAAGGGGGGCTGATGAGCAGTTCTTC.